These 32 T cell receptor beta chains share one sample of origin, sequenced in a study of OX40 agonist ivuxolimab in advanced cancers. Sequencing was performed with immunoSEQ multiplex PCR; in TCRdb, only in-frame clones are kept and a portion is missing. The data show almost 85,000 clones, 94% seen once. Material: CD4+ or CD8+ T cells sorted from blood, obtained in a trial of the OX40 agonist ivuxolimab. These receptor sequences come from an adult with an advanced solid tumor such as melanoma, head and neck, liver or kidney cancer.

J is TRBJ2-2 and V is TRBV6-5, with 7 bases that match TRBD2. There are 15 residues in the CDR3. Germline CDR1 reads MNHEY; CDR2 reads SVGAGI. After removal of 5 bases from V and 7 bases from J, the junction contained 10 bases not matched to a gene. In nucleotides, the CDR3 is TGTGCCAGCAGTGGACAACGGGAGGTGGTCGGGGAGCTGTTTTTT. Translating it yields CASSGQREVVGELFF.

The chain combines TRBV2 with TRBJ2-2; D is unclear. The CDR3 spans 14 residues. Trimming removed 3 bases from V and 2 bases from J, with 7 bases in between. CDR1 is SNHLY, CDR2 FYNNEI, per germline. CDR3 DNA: TGTGCCAGCAGTGACGAACTTAACACCGGGGAGCTGTTTTTT. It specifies CASSDELNTGELFF.

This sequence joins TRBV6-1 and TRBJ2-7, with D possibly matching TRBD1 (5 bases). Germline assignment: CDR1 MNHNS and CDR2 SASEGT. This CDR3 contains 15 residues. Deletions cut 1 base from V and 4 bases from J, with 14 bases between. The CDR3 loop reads CASSEGRQGVYEQYF. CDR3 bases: TGTGCCAGCAGTGAAGGGCGCCAGGGTGTTTACGAGCAGTACTTC.

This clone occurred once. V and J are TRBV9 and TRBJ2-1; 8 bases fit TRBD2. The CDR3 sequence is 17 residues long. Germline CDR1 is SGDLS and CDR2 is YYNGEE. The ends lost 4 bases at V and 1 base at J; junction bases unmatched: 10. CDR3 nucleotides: TGTGCCAGCAGCATACCAAGAGCGGGAGCGTCCTACAATGAGCAGTTCTTC. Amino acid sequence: CASSIPRAGASYNEQFF. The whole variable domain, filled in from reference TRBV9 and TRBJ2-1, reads DSGVTQTPKHLITATGQRVTLRCSPRSGDLSVYWYQQSLDQGLQFLIQYYNGEERAKGNILERFSAQQFPDLHSELNLSSLELGDSALYFCASSIPRAGASYNEQFFGPGTRLTVL.

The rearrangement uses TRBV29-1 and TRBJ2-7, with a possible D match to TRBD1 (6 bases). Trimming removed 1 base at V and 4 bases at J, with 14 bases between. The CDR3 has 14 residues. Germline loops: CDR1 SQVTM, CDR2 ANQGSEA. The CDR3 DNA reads TGCAGCGTTGAAGGTGTAGGGGGAATTTACGAGCAGTACTTC. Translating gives CSVEGVGGIYEQYF.

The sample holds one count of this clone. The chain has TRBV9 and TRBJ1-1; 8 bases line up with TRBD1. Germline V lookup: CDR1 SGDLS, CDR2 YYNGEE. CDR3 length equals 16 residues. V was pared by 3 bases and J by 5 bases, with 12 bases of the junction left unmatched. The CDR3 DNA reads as TGTGCCAGCAGCGCCTTCGTCGGACAGGGCGGAACTGAAGCTTTCTTT. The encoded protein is CASSAFVGQGGTEAFF.

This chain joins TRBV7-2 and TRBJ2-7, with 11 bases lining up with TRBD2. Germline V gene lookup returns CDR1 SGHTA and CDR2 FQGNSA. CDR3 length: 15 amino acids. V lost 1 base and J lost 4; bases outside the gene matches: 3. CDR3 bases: TGTGCCAGCAGCTTAGGGCTAGCGGGGGGATACGAGCAGTACTTC. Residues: CASSLGLAGGYEQYF.

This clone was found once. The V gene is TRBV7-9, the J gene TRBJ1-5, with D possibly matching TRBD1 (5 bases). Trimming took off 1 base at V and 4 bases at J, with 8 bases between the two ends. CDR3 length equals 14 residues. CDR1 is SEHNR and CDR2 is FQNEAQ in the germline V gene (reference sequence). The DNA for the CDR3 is TGTGCCAGCAGCTTAGTGACAGTTAATCAGCCCCAGCATTTT. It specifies CASSLVTVNQPQHF.

The CDR3 reads CASRPRQGSEAFF. The CDR3 coding sequence is TGTGCCAGCAGGCCGAGGCAGGGGTCTGAAGCTTTCTTT. The chain carries TRBV28 and TRBJ1-1, with D perhaps TRBD1 (6 bases). The CDR3 has 13 amino acids. Looked up from germline, CDR1 is MDHEN and CDR2 is SYDVKM. V lost 6 bases to trimming and J lost 6 bases, with 14 bases between them.

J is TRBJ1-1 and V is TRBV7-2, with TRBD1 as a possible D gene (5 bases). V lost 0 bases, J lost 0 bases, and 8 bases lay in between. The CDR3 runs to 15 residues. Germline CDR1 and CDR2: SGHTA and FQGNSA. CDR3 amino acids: CASSLAGTLNTEAFF. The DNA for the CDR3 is TGTGCCAGCAGCTTAGCAGGGACCTTGAACACTGAAGCTTTCTTT.

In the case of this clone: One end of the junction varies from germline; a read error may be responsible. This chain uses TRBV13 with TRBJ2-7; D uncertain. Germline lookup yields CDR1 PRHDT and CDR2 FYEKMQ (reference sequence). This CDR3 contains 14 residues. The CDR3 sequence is CASSLGQNAYEQYF. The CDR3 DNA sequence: TGTGCCAGCAGTTTAGGGCAGAACGCCTACGAGCAGTACTTC.

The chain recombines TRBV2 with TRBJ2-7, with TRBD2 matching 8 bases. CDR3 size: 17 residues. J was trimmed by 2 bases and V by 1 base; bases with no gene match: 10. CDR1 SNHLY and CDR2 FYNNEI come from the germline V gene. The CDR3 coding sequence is TGTGCCAGCAGTGAAGAGGACAAAGCGGGAGCCACCTACGAGCAGTACTTC. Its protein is CASSEEDKAGATYEQYF.

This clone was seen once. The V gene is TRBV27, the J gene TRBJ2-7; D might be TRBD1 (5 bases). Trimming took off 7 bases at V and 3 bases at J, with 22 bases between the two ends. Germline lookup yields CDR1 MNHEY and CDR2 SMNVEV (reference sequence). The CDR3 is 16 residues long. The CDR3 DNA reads TGTGCCAGCACCAAGGGAACAGGTACCGCTCTCTACGAGCAGTACTTC. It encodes CASTKGTGTALYEQYF.

This CDR3 reads CAWSVLGGYEQYF. The CDR3 DNA is TGTGCCTGGAGTGTACTAGGGGGGTACGAGCAGTACTTC. The chain employs TRBV30 and TRBJ2-7; either TRBD1 or TRBD2 may fit D (6 bases each). The CDR3 spans 13 residues. The V end lost 0 bases, the J end lost 4 bases, and 10 bases lay between the germline ends. Germline assignment: CDR1 GTSNPN and CDR2 SVGIG (reference sequence).

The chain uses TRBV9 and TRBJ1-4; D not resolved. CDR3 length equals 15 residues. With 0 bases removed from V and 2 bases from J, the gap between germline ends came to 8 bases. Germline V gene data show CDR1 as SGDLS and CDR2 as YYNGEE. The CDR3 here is CASSVAENTNEKLFF. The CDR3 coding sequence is TGTGCCAGCAGCGTAGCGGAGAATACTAATGAAAAACTGTTTTTT.

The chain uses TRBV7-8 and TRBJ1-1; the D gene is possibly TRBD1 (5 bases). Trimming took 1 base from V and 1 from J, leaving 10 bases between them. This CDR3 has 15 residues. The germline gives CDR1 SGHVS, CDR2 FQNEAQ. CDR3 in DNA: TGTGCCAGCAGCTTAGTGTGGGGGGGGAACACTGAAGCTTTCTTT. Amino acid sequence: CASSLVWGGNTEAFF.

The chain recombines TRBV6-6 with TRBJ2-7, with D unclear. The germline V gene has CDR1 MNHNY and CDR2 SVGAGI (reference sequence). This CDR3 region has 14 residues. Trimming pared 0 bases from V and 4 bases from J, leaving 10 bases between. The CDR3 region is CASSYSNLGYEQYF. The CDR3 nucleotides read TGTGCCAGCAGTTACTCGAATTTGGGTTACGAGCAGTACTTC.

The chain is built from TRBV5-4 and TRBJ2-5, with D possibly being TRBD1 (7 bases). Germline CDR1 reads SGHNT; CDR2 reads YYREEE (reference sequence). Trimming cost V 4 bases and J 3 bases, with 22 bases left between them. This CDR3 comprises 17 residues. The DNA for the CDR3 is TGTGCCAGCAGCCTTCCGAGGGACTGGCAGGGGGAAGAGACCCAGTACTTC. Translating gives CASSLPRDWQGEETQYF.

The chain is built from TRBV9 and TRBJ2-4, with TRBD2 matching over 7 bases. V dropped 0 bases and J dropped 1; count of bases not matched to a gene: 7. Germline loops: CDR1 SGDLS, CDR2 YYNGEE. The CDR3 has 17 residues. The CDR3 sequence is CASSVGGGSSAKNIQYF. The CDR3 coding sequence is TGTGCCAGCAGCGTAGGTGGCGGGAGCTCTGCCAAAAACATTCAGTACTTC.

DNA of the CDR3: TGTGCCAGCAGTTTAAGAGGGTTCCAAGAGACCCAGTACTTC. This translates into CASSLRGFQETQYF. The chain employs TRBV28 and TRBJ2-5; a weak D match, TRBD2 (5 bases). Germline CDR1 reads MDHEN; CDR2 reads SYDVKM. V dropped 2 bases and J dropped 1 base, with 8 bases sitting between them. This CDR3 is built from 14 residues.

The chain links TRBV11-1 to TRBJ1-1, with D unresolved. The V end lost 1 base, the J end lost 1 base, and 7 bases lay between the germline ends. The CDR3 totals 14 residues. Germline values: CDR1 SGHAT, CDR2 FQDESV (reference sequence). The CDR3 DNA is TGTGCCAGCAGCTTAGTAAGCGAGAACACTGAAGCTTTCTTT. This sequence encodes CASSLVSENTEAFF. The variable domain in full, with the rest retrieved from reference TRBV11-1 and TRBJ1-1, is EAEVAQSPRYKITEKSQAVAFWCDPISGHATLYWYRQILGQGPELLVQFQDESVVDDSQLPKDRFSAERLKGVDSTLKIQPAELGDSAMYLCASSLVSENTEAFFGQGTRLTVV.

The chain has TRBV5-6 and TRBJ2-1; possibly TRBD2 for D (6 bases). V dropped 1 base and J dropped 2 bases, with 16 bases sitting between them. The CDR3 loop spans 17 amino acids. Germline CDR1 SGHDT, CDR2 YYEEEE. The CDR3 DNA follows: TGTGCCAGCAGCTTGCCCTCGTTAGCGGCCACCTACAATGAGCAGTTCTTC. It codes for CASSLPSLAATYNEQFF.

The CDR3 loop is CASSFSGQGNYGYTF. In DNA, the CDR3 is TGTGCCAGCAGTTTCTCGGGACAGGGGAACTATGGCTACACCTTC. V usage is TRBV6-6 and J usage is TRBJ1-2, with TRBD1 identical over 10 bases. This CDR3 is 15 amino acids long. The germline V gene has CDR1 MNHNY and CDR2 SVGAGI (reference sequence). V gave up 4 bases and J gave up 2 bases; unmatched junction bases: 4.

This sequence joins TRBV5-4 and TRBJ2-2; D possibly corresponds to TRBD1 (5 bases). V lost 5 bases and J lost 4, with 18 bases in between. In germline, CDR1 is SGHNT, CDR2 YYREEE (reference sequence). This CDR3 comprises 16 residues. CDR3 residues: CASSPTSGIRTGELFF. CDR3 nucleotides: TGTGCCAGCAGTCCAACCTCAGGGATCCGCACCGGGGAGCTGTTTTTT.

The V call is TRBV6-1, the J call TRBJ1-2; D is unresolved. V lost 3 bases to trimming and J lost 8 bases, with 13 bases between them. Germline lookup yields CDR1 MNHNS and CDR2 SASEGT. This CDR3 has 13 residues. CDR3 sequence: CASSDPRRAGYTF. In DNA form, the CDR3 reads TGTGCCAGCAGTGATCCTCGACGGGCGGGCTACACCTTC.

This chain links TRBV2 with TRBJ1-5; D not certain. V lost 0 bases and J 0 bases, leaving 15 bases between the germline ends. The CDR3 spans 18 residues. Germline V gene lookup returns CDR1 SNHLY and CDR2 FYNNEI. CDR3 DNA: TGTGCCAGCAGTGAAGCTGTTTCCGCAGATAATAGCAATCAGCCCCAGCATTTT. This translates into CASSEAVSADNSNQPQHF.

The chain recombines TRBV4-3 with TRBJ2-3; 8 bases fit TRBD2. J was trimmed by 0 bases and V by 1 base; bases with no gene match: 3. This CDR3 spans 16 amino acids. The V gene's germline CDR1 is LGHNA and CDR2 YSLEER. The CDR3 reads CASSQGTSSSTDTQYF. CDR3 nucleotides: TGCGCCAGCAGCCAAGGGACTAGCAGTAGCACAGATACGCAGTATTTT.

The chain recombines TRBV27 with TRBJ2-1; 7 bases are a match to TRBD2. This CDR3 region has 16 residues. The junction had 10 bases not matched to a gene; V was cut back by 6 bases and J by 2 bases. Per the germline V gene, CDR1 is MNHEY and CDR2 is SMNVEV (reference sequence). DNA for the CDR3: TGTGCCAGCAGCAGTCTCGGAGCGGGGCCCTACAATGAGCAGTTCTTC. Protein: CASSSLGAGPYNEQFF.

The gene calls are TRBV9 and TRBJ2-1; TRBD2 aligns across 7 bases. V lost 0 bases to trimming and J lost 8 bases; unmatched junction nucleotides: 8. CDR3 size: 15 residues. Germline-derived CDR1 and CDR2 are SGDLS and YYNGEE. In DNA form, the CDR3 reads TGTGCCAGCAGCGTAGTGGGAGGGCCGGTAGATGAGCAGTTCTTC. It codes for CASSVVGGPVDEQFF.

This CDR3 reads CASSVGTSGRDEQFF. For the CDR3, the DNA is TGTGCCAGCAGCGTCGGGACTAGCGGGAGGGATGAGCAGTTCTTC. V usage is TRBV9 and J usage is TRBJ2-1; 16 bases are shared with TRBD2. This CDR3 region has 15 residues. V lost 2 bases, J lost 8 bases, and 1 base stayed unmatched. Germline V gene sequence: CDR1 SGDLS, CDR2 YYNGEE.

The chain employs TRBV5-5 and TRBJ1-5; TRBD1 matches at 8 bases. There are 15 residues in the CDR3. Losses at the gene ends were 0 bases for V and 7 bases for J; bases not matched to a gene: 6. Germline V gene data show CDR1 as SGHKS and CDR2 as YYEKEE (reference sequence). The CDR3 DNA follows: TGTGCCAGCAGCTTGGGCAGGGGGCTTGGGCAGCCCCAGCATTTT. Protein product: CASSLGRGLGQPQHF.

CDR3 nucleotide sequence: TGTGCCAGCAGCTTATCACGGGGTAGCAATCAGCCCCAGCATTTT. This gives the protein CASSLSRGSNQPQHF. The rearrangement joins TRBV7-2 to TRBJ1-5; no clear D. The CDR3 has 15 amino acids. Germline V gene sequence: CDR1 SGHTA, CDR2 FQGNSA. V lost 2 bases, J lost 0 bases, and 8 bases lay in between.